This T cell receptor (beta chain) was identified during a study of T cell responses to AZD1222 COVID-19 vaccine. The study's findings and limits: Donors skewed white British and female; clonal diversity was possibly underestimated. Spike-spanning, vaccine-associated CD4 TCRs were dominant at 160-218 and 743-854.

The CDR3 consists of 13 residues. CDR1 is GTSNPN, CDR2 SVGIG, per germline (reference sequence). Trimming at V came to 3 bases and at J to 6 bases, leaving 5 bases not matched to a gene. Turning to this clone: What it recognizes is unknown.

The assay was immunoSEQ multiplex PCR, and TCRdb's table has in-frame clones only and misses some. The sample shows 150,000 to 200,000 clones, about 90% of them seen only once. This sequence was found in an adult in good health. The sequencing used peripheral blood, collected on day 0 of AZD1222 vaccination. The chain recombines TRBV30 with TRBJ1-1; 9 bases are a match to TRBD1. The CDR3 nucleotides are TGTGCCTGGAGGCGACAGGGGGTGGCTGAAGCTTTCTTT. Translating it yields CAWRRQGVAEAFF.